Shown below are 25 T cell receptor beta chains from a single sample sequenced in a study of blood T cell repertoires in COVID-19. The assay was immunoSEQ multiplex PCR, and TCRdb's table has in-frame clones only and misses some. The sample has fewer than 350,000 clones, approximately 90% seen once. Sample: peripheral blood. The receptors derive from a young woman with COVID-19, enrolled during active disease.

This chain connects TRBV19 to TRBJ2-2, with D possibly being TRBD1 (6 bases). The CDR3 runs to 14 residues. Germline assignment: CDR1 LNHDA and CDR2 SQIVND (reference sequence). The ends were cut back, 6 bases at V and 1 base at J, with 9 bases in the middle. The CDR3 nucleotides are TGTGCCAGTAGAAAGGGACAGAACACCGGGGAGCTGTTTTTT. Translating it yields CASRKGQNTGELFF. Based on the CDR3 plus reference TRBV19 and TRBJ2-2, the full variable domain is DGGITQSPKYLFRKEGQNVTLSCEQNLNHDAMYWYRQDPGQGLRLIYYSQIVNDFQKGDIAEGYSVSREKKESFPLTVTSAQKNPTAFYLCASRKGQNTGELFFGEGSRLTVL.

The rearrangement uses TRBV21-1 and TRBJ2-7; the D call TRBD1 from the table was never checked on the DNA. TRBV21-1 is described as a pseudogene. The length of the CDR3 is 17 residues. DNA of the CDR3: TGTGCCAGCAGCCCCCAAGTGGGCCGGGACACGACCTACGAGCAGTACTTC. Translating it yields CASSPQVGRDTTYEQYF.

A remark on this clone: The same CDR3 arises from other DNA sequences in this sample as well. This chain uses TRBV6-4 with TRBJ2-1, with 11 bases matching TRBD2. In germline, CDR1 is MRHNA, CDR2 SNTAGT. J was trimmed by 4 bases and V by 2 bases; bases with no gene match: 1. The CDR3 extends over 15 amino acids. The CDR3 DNA reads TGTGCCAGCAGTGACGGGACTAGCGGATACAATGAGCAGTTCTTC. Its translation: CASSDGTSGYNEQFF.

The chain links TRBV2 to TRBJ2-7, with 9 bases lining up with TRBD1. This CDR3 comprises 15 residues. Germline V gene sequence: CDR1 SNHLY, CDR2 FYNNEI. V shed 3 bases, J shed 2 bases, and the junction held 5 bases outside the gene matches. The CDR3 DNA sequence: TGTGCCAGCAGTGAGGACAGGGGATACCCCTACGAGCAGTACTTC. As protein: CASSEDRGYPYEQYF.

In its sample, this clone was seen once. This chain connects TRBV29-1 to TRBJ1-3; the D gene is possibly TRBD1 (6 bases). In germline, CDR1 is SQVTM, CDR2 ANQGSEA. Trimming removed 5 bases at V and 2 bases at J, with 13 bases between. The CDR3 is 14 residues long. The CDR3 here is CSVSTGTAGNTIYF. In DNA form, the CDR3 reads TGCAGCGTTTCTACAGGGACGGCTGGAAACACCATATATTTT.

J is TRBJ2-7 and V is TRBV19; possibly TRBD2 for D (5 bases). The germline V and J ends were trimmed by 3 bases and 5 bases, with 14 bases remaining between them. The CDR3 contains 14 residues. The germline V gene encodes CDR1 LNHDA and CDR2 SQIVND (reference sequence). CDR3 DNA sequence: TGTGCCAGTAGTATGGCGGGTTCTGTCGACGAGCAGTACTTC. It translates to CASSMAGSVDEQYF.

The rearrangement joins TRBV29-1 to TRBJ1-2; D gene unclear. The V and J ends lost 7 bases and 7 bases respectively, with 13 bases between them. Germline loops: CDR1 SQVTM, CDR2 ANQGSEA. CDR3 length: 11 amino acids. The DNA for the CDR3 is TGCAGCGGAGACACTAGTTCTGGCTACACCTTC. As protein: CSGDTSSGYTF.

V is TRBV14 and J is TRBJ2-1; possibly TRBD1 for D (5 bases). The ends were cut back, 3 bases at V and 7 bases at J, with 10 bases in the middle. The CDR3 has 13 residues. The germline V gene has CDR1 SGHDN and CDR2 FVKESK. CDR3 residues: CASSQTPGNEQFF. CDR3 DNA: TGTGCCAGCAGCCAGACTCCAGGGAATGAGCAGTTCTTC.

This clone was detected once. The gene calls are TRBV20-1 and TRBJ2-3; D ambiguous. This CDR3 is 12 amino acids long. CDR1 DFQATT and CDR2 SNEGSKA come from the germline V gene (reference sequence). V was trimmed by 3 bases and J by 0 bases, leaving 4 bases between them. This CDR3 is CSASVSTDTQYF. DNA of the CDR3: TGCAGTGCTAGTGTAAGCACAGATACGCAGTATTTT.

The rearrangement joins TRBV7-9 to TRBJ2-1, with D possibly matching TRBD2 (6 bases). V was trimmed by 1 base and J by 8 bases, leaving 12 bases between them. CDR3 length: 14 amino acids. Germline values: CDR1 SEHNR, CDR2 FQNEAQ (reference sequence). This CDR3 reads CASSLGRVFDEQFF. As DNA, the CDR3 is TGTGCCAGCAGCTTAGGGAGGGTTTTCGATGAGCAGTTCTTC.

The gene calls are TRBV7-8 and TRBJ2-2; TRBD2 matches 14 bases. CDR3 length: 17 residues. The germline V gene has CDR1 SGHVS and CDR2 FQNEAQ. Trimming removed 5 bases from V and 8 bases from J; junction bases left unmatched: 10. The CDR3 is CASSPGLAGVRPGELFF. DNA for the CDR3: TGTGCCAGCAGCCCGGGACTAGCGGGAGTTCGGCCAGGGGAGCTGTTTTTT.

This sequence joins TRBV6-5 and TRBJ2-6; the D is unclear. Germline CDR1 reads MNHEY; CDR2 reads SVGAGI. Trimming took off 10 bases at V and 2 bases at J, with 9 bases between the two ends. The CDR3 has 13 amino acids. The CDR3 bases are TGTGCCATTCGAAGCCCTGGGGCCAACGTCCTGACTTTC. It yields the protein CAIRSPGANVLTF.

This sequence joins TRBV2 and TRBJ2-1; D perhaps matches TRBD2 (5 bases). This CDR3 has 14 residues. Trimming removed 6 bases at V and 5 bases at J, with 14 bases between. CDR1 is SNHLY and CDR2 is FYNNEI in the germline V gene. CDR3 nucleotides: TGTGCCAGCAGAATGTTAGCGAAAGACAATGAGCAGTTCTTC. Its protein product is CASRMLAKDNEQFF.

There are a few counts of this clone. The gene calls are TRBV19 and TRBJ2-7; 12 nucleotides align to TRBD1. The germline V gene has CDR1 LNHDA and CDR2 SQIVND (reference sequence). V lost 3 bases, J lost 5 bases, and 5 bases stayed unmatched. The length of the CDR3 is 15 residues. CDR3 amino acids: CASSIVGTGGDEQYF. CDR3 coding DNA: TGTGCCAGTAGTATCGTGGGGACAGGGGGCGACGAGCAGTACTTC.

This chain connects TRBV30 to TRBJ2-1, with D unclear. Between the trimmed V and J ends, which lost 2 bases and 7 bases, there was a span of 6 bases. Germline V gene data show CDR1 as GTSNPN and CDR2 as SVGIG (reference sequence). This CDR3 has 11 residues. CDR3 residues: CAWSLLNEQFF. The DNA of the CDR3 is TGTGCCTGGAGTCTTCTTAATGAGCAGTTCTTC.

The chain recombines TRBV3-1 (or the pseudogene TRBV3-2) with TRBJ1-1; no clear D. V was cut by 0 bases and J by 10 bases, with 12 bases left in between. This CDR3 comprises 13 residues. Germline assignment: CDR1 LGHDT and CDR2 YNNKEL (reference sequence). The DNA of the CDR3 is TGTGCCAGCAGCCAAGAAGGAGGTATGGCAGCTTTCTTT. Amino acids: CASSQEGGMAAFF.

This clone was observed a single time. The chain combines TRBV5-6 with TRBJ2-7, with a weak D call TRBD2 (6 bases). The length of the CDR3 is 13 residues. The V end was cut by 0 bases, the J end by 7 bases, with 11 bases between. The germline V gene encodes CDR1 SGHDT and CDR2 YYEEEE. As DNA, the CDR3 is TGTGCCAGCAGCTTGGGACTAGTTCGGGAGCAGTACTTC. It is translated as CASSLGLVREQYF. Supplemented by reference TRBV5-6 and TRBJ2-7, the full variable domain reads DAGVTQSPTHLIKTRGQQVTLRCSPKSGHDTVSWYQQALGQGPQFIFQYYEEEERQRGNFPDRFSGHQFPNYSSELNVNALLLGDSALYLCASSLGLVREQYFGPGTRLTVT.

V and J are TRBV30 and TRBJ1-4; D unclear. V lost 3 bases, J lost 10 bases, and 18 bases lay in between. Germline V gene data show CDR1 as GTSNPN and CDR2 as SVGIG (reference sequence). The CDR3 runs to 14 residues. The CDR3 is CAWSAGRWSGKLFF. DNA for the CDR3: TGTGCCTGGAGCGCTGGCCGTTGGAGTGGAAAACTGTTTTTT.

The DNA for the CDR3 is TGTGCCATCAGAAAAGCCGGGACTAGCGGGAGTCGAGAGCAGTTCTTC. Translated, it gives CAIRKAGTSGSREQFF. The V call is TRBV10-3, the J call TRBJ2-1; 14 nucleotides line up with TRBD2. V lost 6 bases and J lost 10; bases outside the gene matches: 11. This CDR3 is built from 16 residues. CDR1 is ENHRY and CDR2 is SYGVKD in the germline V gene.

The chain couples TRBV6-4 to TRBJ1-5; possibly TRBD1 for D (6 bases). The CDR3 sequence is 16 residues long. Germline V gene lookup returns CDR1 MRHNA and CDR2 SNTAGT. The ends were cut back, 1 base at V and 3 bases at J, with 13 bases in the middle. CDR3: CASSDLPRDNNQPQHF. CDR3 DNA sequence: TGTGCCAGCAGTGACTTGCCACGGGACAACAATCAGCCCCAGCATTTT.

The chain recombines TRBV27 with TRBJ1-2; D is ambiguous. Germline V gives CDR1 MNHEY, CDR2 SMNVEV (reference sequence). V was trimmed by 5 bases and J by 8 bases, leaving 15 bases between them. The CDR3 spans 13 residues. As DNA, the CDR3 is TGTGCCAGCAGTCCCCAAGGAGCTCGAGGCTACACCTTC. It translates to CASSPQGARGYTF.

CDR3 nucleotides: TGTGCCAGCTCACAGAAGAGCGGGGCTGACAATGAGCAGTTCTTC. Translating it yields CASSQKSGADNEQFF. The chain is built from TRBV18 and TRBJ2-1, with 7 bases lining up with TRBD2. Trimming cost V 4 bases and J 5 bases; bases outside gene matches: 8. Germline CDR1 is KGHSH and CDR2 is LQKENI. There are 15 residues in the CDR3.

This clone was observed once. The chain employs TRBV6-5 and TRBJ2-3; a possible D gene is TRBD2 (6 bases). This CDR3 spans 15 amino acids. Germline assignment: CDR1 MNHEY and CDR2 SVGAGI. Trimming took off 0 bases at V and 5 bases at J, with 12 bases between the two ends. The CDR3 region has the DNA TGTGCCAGCAGTTACTCGGTGGAGGGGAGAGATACGCAGTATTTT. Protein sequence: CASSYSVEGRDTQYF.

The chain is built from TRBV15 and TRBJ2-2; D is ambiguous. CDR1 LNHNV and CDR2 YYDKDF come from the germline V gene (reference sequence). V gave up 5 bases and J gave up 1 base, with 11 bases separating them. This CDR3 has 15 amino acids. Here the CDR3 DNA reads TGTGCCACCAGCTACGGTCGAGAGAACACCGGGGAGCTGTTTTTT. Translated: CATSYGRENTGELFF. The full variable domain, in which reference TRBV15 and TRBJ2-2 provide the parts outside the CDR3, is DAMVIQNPRYQVTQFGKPVTLSCSQTLNHNVMYWYQQKSSQAPKLLFHYYDKDFNNEADTPDNFQSRRPNTSFCFLDIRSPGLGDTAMYLCATSYGRENTGELFFGEGSRLTVL.

The chain employs TRBV30 and TRBJ1-6; no clear D gene. Germline V gene sequence: CDR1 GTSNPN, CDR2 SVGIG (reference sequence). The CDR3 runs to 17 residues. Trimming cost V 4 bases and J 0 bases, with 16 bases left between them. The CDR3 loop reads CAWKFMRRSSYNSPLHF. For the CDR3, the DNA is TGTGCCTGGAAGTTTATGAGGAGGAGCTCCTATAATTCACCCCTCCACTTT.